The 13 T cell receptor beta chains given below trace back to one sample, sequenced in a study of T cells in Graves' hyperthyroidism and ophthalmopathy. TCR beta CDR3 regions were amplified from RNA transcripts. Carried out on the TCR CDR3, a first-round RT-PCR used the HTBI primer set. In TCRdb, the multiplex PCR reads were re-called with MiXCR into one record per CDR3 protein. Here the sample spans a few hundred thousand distinct CDR3 sequences, more than 45% being singletons. The sample consisted of peripheral blood or thyroid tissue (not recorded which). The receptors were gathered from an adult woman with Graves' disease, either hyperthyroidism or ophthalmopathy (not recorded which).

V is TRBV2 and J is TRBJ2-7; D perhaps matches TRBD1 (5 bases). Germline assignment: CDR1 SNHLY and CDR2 FYNNEI. V was cut by 7 bases and J by 4 bases, with 11 bases left in between. This CDR3 contains 12 residues. CDR3 DNA: TGTGCCAGCATCCCGCAGGGTTACGAGCAGTACTTC. Encoded protein: CASIPQGYEQYF.

This clonotype has at least ten counts. This sequence joins TRBV5-6 and TRBJ1-1; D uncertain. CDR1 is SGHDT, CDR2 YYEEEE, per germline. V was cut by 4 bases and J by 3 bases, with 10 bases left in between. The CDR3 covers 13 residues. The CDR3 DNA follows: TGTGCCAGCAGCCCTGGACGGTACACTGAAGCTTTCTTT. Residues: CASSPGRYTEAFF.

A few counts support this clonotype. The rearrangement uses TRBV5-1 and TRBJ2-5; TRBD2 might be the D (6 bases). The CDR3 loop spans 13 amino acids. Trimming shortened V by 5 bases and J by 2 bases, and 10 bases separated the two germline ends. Germline V gives CDR1 SGHRS, CDR2 YFSETQ. The CDR3 region is CASRLGGQETQYF. The CDR3 bases are TGCGCCAGCAGGTTAGGAGGGCAAGAGACCCAGTACTTC. Variable domain in full (rest from reference TRBV5-1 and TRBJ2-5): KAGVTQTPRYLIKTRGQQVTLSCSPISGHRSVSWYQQTPGQGLQFLFEYFSETQRNKGNFPGRFSGRQFSNSRSEMNVSTLELGDSALYLCASRLGGQETQYFGPGTRLLVL.

The chain carries TRBV25-1 and TRBJ2-2; 7 bases match TRBD2. Germline V CDR1 and CDR2: MGHDK, SYGVNS. This CDR3 is built from 17 residues. The V segment lost 6 bases and the J segment 6 bases; nucleotides outside the gene matches: 16. The CDR3 reads CASSPYSGWDGAGELFF. CDR3 nucleotides: TGTGCCAGCAGCCCCTATAGCGGGTGGGACGGCGCCGGGGAGCTGTTTTTT. Full variable domain (rest looked up from reference TRBV25-1 and TRBJ2-2): EADIYQTPRYLVIGTGKKITLECSQTMGHDKMYWYQQDPGMELHLIHYSYGVNSTEKGDLSSESTVSRIRTEHFPLTLESARPSHTSQYLCASSPYSGWDGAGELFFGEGSRLTVL.

This clonotype was observed a few times. J is TRBJ2-2 and V is TRBV28; D is ambiguous. Germline V lookup: CDR1 MDHEN, CDR2 SYDVKM. The CDR3 runs 14 residues. Trimming took off 3 bases at V and 1 base at J, with 6 bases between the two ends. CDR3 protein: CASSFAWNTGELFF. The CDR3 bases are TGTGCCAGCAGTTTCGCCTGGAACACCGGGGAGCTGTTTTTT.

This clonotype was detected a few times. The chain couples TRBV2 to TRBJ1-5, with D perhaps matching TRBD1 (5 bases). This CDR3 comprises 15 residues. V dropped 4 bases and J dropped 0 bases, with 10 bases sitting between them. Per germline, CDR1 SNHLY and CDR2 FYNNEI. CDR3 sequence reads: CASSAGEYSNQPQHF. DNA of the CDR3: TGTGCCAGCAGTGCGGGGGAGTATAGCAATCAGCCCCAGCATTTT.

This clonotype was seen repeatedly, ten times or more. This chain links TRBV10-3 with TRBJ1-6, with 7 bases fitting TRBD1. Trimming at V came to 2 bases and at J to 11 bases, leaving 9 bases not matched to a gene. The germline V gene has CDR1 ENHRY and CDR2 SYGVKD. The CDR3 length is 15 residues. The CDR3 region has the DNA TGTGCCATCAGTGAGGCGACAGGGAAGGGGACACCCCTCCACTTT. Protein sequence: CAISEATGKGTPLHF.

The table lists this clonotype with a few counts. The chain has TRBV7-2 and TRBJ2-6; D might be TRBD2 (5 bases). In germline, CDR1 is SGHTA, CDR2 FQGNSA. The CDR3 runs to 13 residues. Trimming removed 5 bases from V and 4 bases from J, with 6 bases in between. CDR3 DNA: TGTGCCAGCAGCACGGGGGGGGCCAACGTCCTGACTTTC. As protein: CASSTGGANVLTF.

The chain uses TRBV5-1 and TRBJ2-2; D is possibly TRBD1 (6 bases). Germline lookup yields CDR1 SGHRS and CDR2 YFSETQ. V gave up 5 bases and J gave up 0 bases, with 14 bases separating them. This CDR3 is built from 16 residues. The CDR3 loop is CASSLQNRANTGELFF. In DNA, the CDR3 is TGCGCCAGCAGTCTCCAGAACAGGGCGAACACCGGGGAGCTGTTTTTT.

This sequence joins TRBV20-1 and TRBJ1-5, with D maybe TRBD1 (6 bases). The V end was cut by 6 bases, the J end by 4 bases, with 19 bases between. This CDR3 is 15 amino acids long. Germline V gives CDR1 DFQATT, CDR2 SNEGSKA (reference sequence). The CDR3 loop is CSAGASSQPNQPQHF. The CDR3 region has the DNA TGCAGTGCGGGGGCCAGCAGCCAACCAAATCAGCCCCAGCATTTT.

The V gene is TRBV29-1, the J gene TRBJ2-7, with TRBD2 matching over 8 bases. The germline V gene encodes CDR1 SQVTM and CDR2 ANQGSEA. The V and J ends lost 6 bases and 1 base, in that order; junction bases with no gene match: 11. The CDR3 spans 15 residues. CDR3 nucleotide sequence: TGCAGCGTCGCCCACTCGGGGGGGGTATCCTACGAGCAGTACTTC. Its translation is CSVAHSGGVSYEQYF.

This clonotype was picked up many times. Germline and junction disagree at one end, which may indicate a read error. This sequence joins TRBV7-9 and TRBJ2-7; 9 bases map to TRBD1. There are 14 residues in the CDR3. The germline V gene encodes CDR1 SEHNR and CDR2 FQNEAQ (reference sequence). This CDR3 reads CASSPDRGNYEQYF. In DNA form, the CDR3 reads TGCGCCAGCAGCCCCGACAGGGGGAACTACGAGCAGTACTTC.

The J gene is TRBJ1-6, the V gene TRBV29-1; a weak D match, TRBD1 (6 bases). The V gene lost 4 bases and the J gene lost 10 bases, with 11 bases spanning the gap. Per the germline V gene, CDR1 is SQVTM and CDR2 is ANQGSEA. The CDR3 is 12 amino acids. Here the CDR3 reads CSVGGGRSPLHF. The CDR3 DNA sequence: TGCAGCGTTGGAGGGGGGAGATCACCCCTCCACTTT. The full variable domain, completed using reference TRBV29-1 and TRBJ1-6, is SAVISQKPSRDICQRGTSLTIQCQVDSQVTMMFWYRQQPGQSLTLIATANQGSEATYESGFVIDKFPISRPNLTFSTLTVSNMSPEDSSIYLCSVGGGRSPLHFGNGTRLTVT.